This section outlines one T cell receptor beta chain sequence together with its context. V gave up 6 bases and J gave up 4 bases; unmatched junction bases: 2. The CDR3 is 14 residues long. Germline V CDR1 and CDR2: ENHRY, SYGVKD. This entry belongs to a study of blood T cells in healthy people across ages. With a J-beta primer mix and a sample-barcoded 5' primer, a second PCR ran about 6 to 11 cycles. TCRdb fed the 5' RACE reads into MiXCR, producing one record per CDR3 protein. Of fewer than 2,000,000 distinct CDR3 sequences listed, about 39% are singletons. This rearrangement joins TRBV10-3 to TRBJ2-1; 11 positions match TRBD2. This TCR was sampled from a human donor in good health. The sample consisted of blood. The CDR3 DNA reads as TGTGCCATCAGGGGACTAGCGGAATACAATGAGCAGTTCTTC. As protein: CAIRGLAEYNEQFF.